This record concerns one T cell receptor beta chain sequence. This sample was taken from a study of blood T cell repertoires in COVID-19. Turning to the study itself: Acute and convalescent COVID-19 specimens originated in the United States, Italy and Spain.

Germline V gives CDR1 SEHNR, CDR2 FQNEAQ (reference sequence). With V trimmed by 5 bases and J by 8 bases, 5 bases remained unmatched. This CDR3 contains 12 residues. Study processing details: Estimation of nucleated cell counts was performed using reference gene primer amplification. The method was immunoSEQ multiplex PCR; TCRdb's version includes in-frame clones alone and lacks a portion of them. The D gene and trimming were derived from the DNA, and the V and J assignments and clone size from that table. The data hold roughly 180,000 clones, with around 85% observed a single time. This clonotype was obtained from a man aged 55 to 70 who had recovered from COVID-19. The sequencing input was peripheral blood. The V call is TRBV7-9, the J call TRBJ1-1, with 7 nucleotides matching TRBD1. The CDR3 protein is CASSRGQKEAFF. In nucleotides, the CDR3 is TGTGCCAGCAGCCGGGGACAGAAGGAAGCTTTCTTT.